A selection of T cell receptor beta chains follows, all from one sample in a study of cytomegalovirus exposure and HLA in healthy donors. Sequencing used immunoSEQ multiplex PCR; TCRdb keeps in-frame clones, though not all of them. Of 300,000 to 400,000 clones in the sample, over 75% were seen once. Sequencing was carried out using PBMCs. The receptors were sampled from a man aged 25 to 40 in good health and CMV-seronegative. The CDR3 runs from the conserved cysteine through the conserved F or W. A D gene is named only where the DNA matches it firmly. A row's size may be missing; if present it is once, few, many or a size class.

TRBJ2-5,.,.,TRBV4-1,CASSQDPHRETQYF,TGCGCCAGCAGCCAAGACCCCCACAGGGAGACCCAGTACTTC
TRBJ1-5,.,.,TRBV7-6,CASSLASSSNQPQHF,TGTGCCAGCAGCTTAGCCTCCTCTAGCAATCAGCCCCAGCATTTT
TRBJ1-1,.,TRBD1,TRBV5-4,CASSSSDRGNTEAFF,TGTGCCAGCAGCTCCTCCGACAGGGGGAACACTGAAGCTTTCTTT
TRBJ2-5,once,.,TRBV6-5,CASSYREGGRETQYF,TGTGCCAGCAGTTATAGGGAGGGGGGCCGCGAGACCCAGTACTTC
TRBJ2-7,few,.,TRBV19,CASSIGGVSYEQYF,TGTGCCAGTAGTATAGGAGGAGTCTCCTACGAGCAGTACTTC
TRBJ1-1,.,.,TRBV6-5,CASRRQVNTEAFF,TGTGCCAGCAGGAGACAGGTGAACACTGAAGCTTTCTTT
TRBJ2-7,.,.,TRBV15,CATSRDPTENYEQYF,TGTGCCACCAGCAGAGATCCGACAGAAAACTACGAGCAGTACTTC
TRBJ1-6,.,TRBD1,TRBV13,CASSLTGGTDSPLHF,TGTGCCAGCAGCTTGACAGGGGGCACCGATTCACCCCTCCACTTT
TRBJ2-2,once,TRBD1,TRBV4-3,CASSQDRAAGGGELFF,TGCGCCAGCAGCCAAGATCGGGCGGCAGGGGGCGGGGAGCTGTTTTTT
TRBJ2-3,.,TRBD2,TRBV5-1,CASSFLGSSGGYTDTQYF,TGCGCCAGCAGTTTTCTAGGGTCTAGCGGCGGATACACAGATACGCAGTATTTT
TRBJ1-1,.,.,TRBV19,CASSITGFITEAFF,TGTGCCAGTAGTATTACAGGGTTCATAACTGAAGCTTTCTTT
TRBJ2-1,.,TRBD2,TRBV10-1,CASSESTGGRFYNEQFF,TGCGCCAGCAGTGAGTCTACGGGGGGAAGGTTTTACAATGAGCAGTTCTTC
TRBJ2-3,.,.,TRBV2,CASTERLARPDTQYF,TGTGCCAGCACCGAAAGGCTAGCTCGCCCAGATACGCAGTATTTT
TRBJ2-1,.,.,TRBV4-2,CASSQSRGGFYNEQFF,TGTGCCAGCAGCCAATCTAGGGGGGGATTCTACAATGAGCAGTTCTTC
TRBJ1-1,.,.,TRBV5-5,CASSLVGVEAFF,TGTGCCAGCAGCTTGGTGGGAGTCGAAGCTTTCTTT
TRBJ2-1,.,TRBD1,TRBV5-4,CASSLGQGVFAYNEQFF,TGTGCCAGCAGCTTGGGACAGGGGGTGTTCGCCTACAATGAGCAGTTCTTC
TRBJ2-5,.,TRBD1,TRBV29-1,CSVTTGGWGETQYF,TGCAGCGTTACGACAGGGGGCTGGGGAGAGACCCAGTACTTC
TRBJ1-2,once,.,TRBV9,CASSPFSTGYTF,TGTGCCAGCAGCCCCTTCTCGACAGGCTACACCTTC
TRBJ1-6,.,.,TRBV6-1,CASSERSSYNSPLHF,TGTGCCAGCAGTGAACGCAGCTCCTATAATTCACCCCTCCACTTT
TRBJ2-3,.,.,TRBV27,CASSLRLTDTQYF,TGTGCCAGCAGTCTCAGGCTCACAGATACGCAGTATTTT
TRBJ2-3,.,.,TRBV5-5,CASSSTADTQYF,TGTGCCAGCAGCTCGACAGCAGATACGCAGTATTTT
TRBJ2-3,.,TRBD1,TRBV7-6,CASSLFGQGASTDTQYF,TGTGCCAGCAGCCTCTTCGGACAGGGGGCTAGCACAGATACGCAGTATTTT
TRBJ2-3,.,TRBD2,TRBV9,CASTGLATDTQYF,TGTGCCAGCACCGGACTAGCGACAGATACGCAGTATTTT
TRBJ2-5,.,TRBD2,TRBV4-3,CASSQDLPTSGYLRETQYF,TGCGCCAGCAGCCAAGATCTCCCCACTAGCGGGTACTTGCGGGAGACCCAGTACTTC
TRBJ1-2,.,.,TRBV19,CASTETGPYGYTF,TGTGCCAGCACCGAAACAGGTCCCTATGGCTACACCTTC
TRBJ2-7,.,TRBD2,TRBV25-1,CASSIAGYEQYF,TGTGCCAGCAGTATAGCGGGGTACGAGCAGTACTTC
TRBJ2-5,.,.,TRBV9,CASSVGGGREETQYF,TGTGCCAGCAGCGTAGGAGGGGGGAGGGAAGAGACCCAGTACTTC
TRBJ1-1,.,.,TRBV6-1,CAIYRDFEATEAFF,TGTGCCATATATAGGGACTTCGAGGCCACTGAAGCTTTCTTT
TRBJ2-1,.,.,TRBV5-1,CASSPADYNEQFF,TGCGCCAGCAGCCCCGCAGACTACAATGAGCAGTTCTTC
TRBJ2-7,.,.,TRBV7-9,CASSLVPYEQYF,TGTGCCAGCAGCTTAGTCCCATACGAGCAGTACTTC
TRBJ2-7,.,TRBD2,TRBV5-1,CASTFVRDYSYEQYF,TGCGCCAGCACCTTCGTCCGGGACTACTCCTACGAGCAGTACTTC
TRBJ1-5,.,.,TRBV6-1,CASSLTGVQPQHF,TGTGCCAGCAGTCTTACAGGAGTTCAGCCCCAGCATTTT
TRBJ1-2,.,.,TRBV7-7,CASSLPLGHTPNYGYTF,TGTGCCAGCAGCTTACCCCTCGGACATACCCCTAACTATGGCTACACCTTC
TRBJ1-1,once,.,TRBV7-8,CASSLRTATEAFF,TGTGCCAGCAGTCTAAGGACAGCTACTGAAGCTTTCTTT
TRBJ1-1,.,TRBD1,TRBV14,CASSQTGRRYTEAFF,TGTGCCAGCAGTCAGACAGGGCGGCGATATACTGAAGCTTTCTTT
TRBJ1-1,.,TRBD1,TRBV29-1,CSVEEGARTEAFF,TGCAGCGTTGAGGAGGGGGCGCGAACTGAAGCTTTCTTT
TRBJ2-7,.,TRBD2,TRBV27,CASSFRGGGSYEQYF,TGTGCCAGCAGTTTTCGCGGGGGTGGCTCCTACGAGCAGTACTTC
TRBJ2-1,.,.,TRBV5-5,CASSALTRGGSYNEQFF,TGTGCCAGCAGCGCCTTGACACGAGGGGGCTCCTACAATGAGCAGTTCTTC
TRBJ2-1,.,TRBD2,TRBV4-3,CASSYTPTSGNNEQFF,TGCGCCAGCAGTTATACCCCGACTAGCGGTAACAATGAGCAGTTCTTC
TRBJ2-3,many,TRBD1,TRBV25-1,CASSDGQGGITDTQYF,TGTGCCAGCAGTGACGGACAGGGGGGCATCACAGATACGCAGTATTTT